Listed below are T cell receptor beta chains from one sample, sequenced in a study of blood T cells in healthy people across ages. TCRdb reanalysed the 5' RACE reads using MiXCR and keeps one entry per CDR3 protein. The data show some 1,800,000 distinct CDR3 sequences, about two fifths seen once. The source material was blood. Source of these receptors: a human donor in good health. Both conserved end residues are part of each CDR3. The D gene is left open where the match is weak. Clone sizes are given selectively: once, few, many, or a class where the clone is expanded.

d_gene: TRBD1; v_gene: TRBV10-3; abundance: few; j_gene: TRBJ2-4; CDR3nt: TGTGCCATCAGTCAAAACTACGACAGGGGGGCAGTTGAAAACATTCAGTACTTC; CDR3aa: CAISQNYDRGAVENIQYF
d_gene: -; v_gene: TRBV11-2; abundance: many; j_gene: TRBJ1-2; CDR3nt: TGTGCCAGCAGCCACCGTGGGGGATCTGGCTACACCTTC; CDR3aa: CASSHRGGSGYTF
d_gene: -; v_gene: TRBV7-9; abundance: -; j_gene: TRBJ2-2; CDR3nt: TGTGCCAGCAGCTCTATTTCGCTACAGAACACCGGGGAGCTGTTTTTT; CDR3aa: CASSSISLQNTGELFF
d_gene: -; v_gene: TRBV28; abundance: -; j_gene: TRBJ2-7; CDR3nt: TGTGCCAGCAGTTCCGGGGGACAGACTAACTACCAGCAGTACTTC; CDR3aa: CASSSGGQTNYQQYF
d_gene: -; v_gene: TRBV12-3/TRBV12-4; abundance: -; j_gene: TRBJ1-1; CDR3nt: TGTGCCAGCAGCGGGGGCGGGTTTGAAGCTTTCTTT; CDR3aa: CASSGGGFEAFF
d_gene: -; v_gene: TRBV7-3; abundance: few; j_gene: TRBJ2-3; CDR3nt: TGTGCCGGCAGCTTGGGCCCCCGTGGTACGCAGTATTTT; CDR3aa: CAGSLGPRGTQYF
d_gene: TRBD1; v_gene: TRBV12-3/TRBV12-4; abundance: few; j_gene: TRBJ1-4; CDR3nt: TGTGCCAGCAGCGCAACAGGGGGAACTAATGAAAAACTGTTTTTT; CDR3aa: CASSATGGTNEKLFF
d_gene: -; v_gene: TRBV12-3/TRBV12-4; abundance: -; j_gene: TRBJ2-7; CDR3nt: TGTGCCAGCAGCTCAACTAGGGTCAATGAGCAGTACTTC; CDR3aa: CASSSTRVNEQYF
d_gene: -; v_gene: TRBV3-1; abundance: -; j_gene: TRBJ2-5; CDR3nt: TGTGCCAGCAGCCACGGAACAGGATTACAAGAGACCCAGTACTTC; CDR3aa: CASSHGTGLQETQYF
d_gene: -; v_gene: TRBV29-1; abundance: few; j_gene: TRBJ2-1; CDR3nt: TGCAGCGTTTCGGCAGGGAGCTCCTACAATGAGCAGTTCTTC; CDR3aa: CSVSAGSSYNEQFF
d_gene: -; v_gene: TRBV4-1; abundance: many; j_gene: TRBJ2-3; CDR3nt: TGCGCCAGCAGCCAAGTCCTCGCCTACACAGATACGCAGTATTTT; CDR3aa: CASSQVLAYTDTQYF
d_gene: TRBD1; v_gene: TRBV20-1; abundance: -; j_gene: TRBJ2-3; CDR3nt: TGCAGTGCTATCGTTACACAGGGGATGGCAGATACGCAGTATTTT; CDR3aa: CSAIVTQGMADTQYF
d_gene: -; v_gene: TRBV7-2; abundance: -; j_gene: TRBJ2-3; CDR3nt: TGTGCCAGCGCCGGGGGCGGGGGCACAGATACGCAGTATTTT; CDR3aa: CASAGGGGTDTQYF
d_gene: -; v_gene: TRBV6-5; abundance: -; j_gene: TRBJ1-1; CDR3nt: TGTGCCAGCAGTTACTCGATTGGGGGACACACTGAAGCTTTCTTT; CDR3aa: CASSYSIGGHTEAFF
d_gene: -; v_gene: TRBV13; abundance: -; j_gene: TRBJ2-7; CDR3nt: TGTGCCAGCAGCTTAGGCCTCCGGTCCTACGAGCAGTACTTC; CDR3aa: CASSLGLRSYEQYF
d_gene: -; v_gene: TRBV28; abundance: -; j_gene: TRBJ2-1; CDR3nt: TGTGCCAGCATCCCGGACTACGACTACAATGAGCAGTTCTTC; CDR3aa: CASIPDYDYNEQFF
d_gene: -; v_gene: TRBV7-9; abundance: few; j_gene: TRBJ2-7; CDR3nt: TGTGCCAGCAGCTCCGCCCTAGCGCCCTTTCCCTACGAGCAGTACTTC; CDR3aa: CASSSALAPFPYEQYF
d_gene: -; v_gene: TRBV29-1; abundance: -; j_gene: TRBJ2-2; CDR3nt: TGCAGCGTTCAAGAGGGGCCGGACACCGGGGAGCTGTTTTTT; CDR3aa: CSVQEGPDTGELFF
d_gene: -; v_gene: TRBV20-1; abundance: few; j_gene: TRBJ2-3; CDR3nt: TGCAGTGCTAGCCGCTACGACAGCACAGATACGCAGTATTTT; CDR3aa: CSASRYDSTDTQYF
d_gene: -; v_gene: TRBV14; abundance: -; j_gene: TRBJ2-5; CDR3nt: TGTGCCAGCAGCCTCCTCTTGGTTGATTCCCAGTACTTC; CDR3aa: CASSLLLVDSQYF
d_gene: -; v_gene: TRBV7-9; abundance: -; j_gene: TRBJ1-2; CDR3nt: TGTGCCAGCAGCCCCTACGGGACGAATGGCTACACCTTC; CDR3aa: CASSPYGTNGYTF
d_gene: -; v_gene: TRBV29-1; abundance: -; j_gene: TRBJ2-3; CDR3nt: TGCAGCGTTAGAGATGGTACGCAGTATTTT; CDR3aa: CSVRDGTQYF
d_gene: TRBD2; v_gene: TRBV29-1; abundance: -; j_gene: TRBJ2-7; CDR3nt: TGCAGCGTGCTTGGGACTAGCGGGGGGTACGAGCAGTACTTC; CDR3aa: CSVLGTSGGYEQYF
d_gene: -; v_gene: TRBV27; abundance: -; j_gene: TRBJ1-2; CDR3nt: TGTGCCAGCAGTTTGGGCAGGGGAGCAGGCTACACCTTC; CDR3aa: CASSLGRGAGYTF
d_gene: -; v_gene: TRBV11-2; abundance: -; j_gene: TRBJ2-7; CDR3nt: TGTGCCAGCAGCTTACAACCTGGTCCCTCCTACGAGCAGTACTTC; CDR3aa: CASSLQPGPSYEQYF
d_gene: -; v_gene: TRBV4-1; abundance: few; j_gene: TRBJ2-1; CDR3nt: TGCGCCAGCAGCCACCCGGGACGGCTGAATGAGCAGTTCTTC; CDR3aa: CASSHPGRLNEQFF
d_gene: -; v_gene: TRBV6-6; abundance: once; j_gene: TRBJ2-2; CDR3nt: TGTGCCAGCAGCGAACAGGGTAGTGGCACCGGGGAGCTGTTTTTT; CDR3aa: CASSEQGSGTGELFF
d_gene: -; v_gene: TRBV29-1; abundance: -; j_gene: TRBJ1-5; CDR3nt: TGCAGCGTTGCGAAGTATAGCAATCAGCCCCAGCATTTT; CDR3aa: CSVAKYSNQPQHF
d_gene: -; v_gene: TRBV15; abundance: few; j_gene: TRBJ2-5; CDR3nt: TGTGCCACCAGCACAGGACTTCAAGAGACCCAGTACTTC; CDR3aa: CATSTGLQETQYF
d_gene: TRBD1; v_gene: TRBV9; abundance: many; j_gene: TRBJ2-7; CDR3nt: TGTGCCAGCAGCAAGGGACAGGGCTCCTACGAGCAGTACTTC; CDR3aa: CASSKGQGSYEQYF
d_gene: -; v_gene: TRBV7-2; abundance: -; j_gene: TRBJ1-2; CDR3nt: TGTGCCAGCAGCTGGGACGGCGTTGGAGGCTACACCTTC; CDR3aa: CASSWDGVGGYTF
d_gene: -; v_gene: TRBV4-3; abundance: few; j_gene: TRBJ2-1; CDR3nt: TGCGCCAGCAGCCTTGGACTCCCCGGTAGGAATGAGCAGTTCTTC; CDR3aa: CASSLGLPGRNEQFF
d_gene: -; v_gene: TRBV9; abundance: -; j_gene: TRBJ2-7; CDR3nt: TGTGCCAGCAGCGTGTCTGGGACACCCCTCTACGAGCAGTACTTC; CDR3aa: CASSVSGTPLYEQYF
d_gene: -; v_gene: TRBV7-8; abundance: -; j_gene: TRBJ1-1; CDR3nt: TGTGCCAGCAGCCTTAGGCCCATTGACGGGAGTGAAGCTTTCTTT; CDR3aa: CASSLRPIDGSEAFF
d_gene: -; v_gene: TRBV10-3; abundance: -; j_gene: TRBJ2-1; CDR3nt: TGTGCCATCAGTGGATGGGATGCTGAGCAGTTCTTC; CDR3aa: CAISGWDAEQFF
d_gene: -; v_gene: TRBV7-2; abundance: -; j_gene: TRBJ2-5; CDR3nt: TGTGCCAGCAGCTGGGGGAGTTCCGGGGAGACCCAGTACTTC; CDR3aa: CASSWGSSGETQYF
d_gene: TRBD1; v_gene: TRBV5-1; abundance: few; j_gene: TRBJ1-1; CDR3nt: TGCGCCAGCAGCTTGATTCCAGGGGGTCTTGCTAACACTGAAGCTTTCTTT; CDR3aa: CASSLIPGGLANTEAFF